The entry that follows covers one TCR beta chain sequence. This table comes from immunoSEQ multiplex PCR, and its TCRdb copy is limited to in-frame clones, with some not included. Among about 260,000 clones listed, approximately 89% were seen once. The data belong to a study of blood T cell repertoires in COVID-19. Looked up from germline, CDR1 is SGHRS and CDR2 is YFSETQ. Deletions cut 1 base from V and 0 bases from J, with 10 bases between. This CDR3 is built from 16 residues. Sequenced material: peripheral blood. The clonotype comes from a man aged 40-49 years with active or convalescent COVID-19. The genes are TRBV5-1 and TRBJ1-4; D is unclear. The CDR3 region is CASSLFVRATNEKLFF. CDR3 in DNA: TGCGCCAGCAGCTTGTTTGTTCGGGCAACTAATGAAAAACTGTTTTTT.